These T cell receptor beta chains were read from a single sample in a study of cytomegalovirus exposure and HLA in healthy donors. Profiled with immunoSEQ multiplex PCR; TCRdb holds only in-frame clones, not every one. The data contain about 160,000 clones, 70% to 80% of them singletons. Sequenced sample: PBMCs. These receptors were taken from a man between 35 and 55 years old in good health and CMV-seronegative. The CDR3 runs from the conserved cysteine through the conserved F or W. Fields, in order: J gene, V gene, D gene, CDR3 protein, CDR3 DNA. A D gene is named only where the DNA matches it firmly.

TRBJ2-2 | TRBV30 | - | CAWRLARMTGELFF | TGTGCCTGGAGACTCGCGCGGATGACCGGGGAGCTGTTTTTT
TRBJ2-1 | TRBV6-1 | TRBD2 | CASSQGTSGSKYNEQFF | TGTGCCAGCAGTCAAGGGACTAGCGGGAGTAAGTACAATGAGCAGTTCTTC
TRBJ2-1 | TRBV9 | - | CASSPSMRVRGSEQFF | TGTGCCAGCAGCCCCAGTATGCGGGTCCGAGGGAGTGAGCAGTTCTTC
TRBJ2-6 | TRBV6-1 | - | CASSDIHSGANGLTF | TGTGCCAGCAGTGATATACACTCTGGGGCCAACGGCCTGACTTTC
TRBJ2-7 | TRBV25-1 | - | CASSAHGYEQYF | TGTGCCAGCAGTGCCCACGGGTACGAGCAGTACTTC
TRBJ2-7 | TRBV6-6 | - | CASRPTSRPTYEQYF | TGTGCCAGCAGACCCACTAGTCGCCCTACCTACGAGCAGTACTTC
TRBJ2-5 | TRBV7-9 | - | CASSLSGIRETQYF | TGTGCCAGCAGCTTGTCCGGGATTAGGGAGACCCAGTACTTC
TRBJ2-5 | TRBV29-1 | TRBD2 | CSVVLAGGPGETQYF | TGCAGCGTTGTTCTAGCGGGAGGGCCGGGGGAGACCCAGTACTTC
TRBJ2-1 | TRBV7-9 | - | CASSYAQGHLYNEQFF | TGTGCCAGCAGCTACGCACAGGGACACCTCTACAATGAGCAGTTCTTC
TRBJ1-4 | TRBV28 | - | CASSPTDHNEKLFF | TGTGCCAGCAGCCCGACAGACCATAATGAAAAACTGTTTTTT
TRBJ2-5 | TRBV6-6 | TRBD2 | CASRQTGGETQYF | TGTGCCAGCAGGCAGACCGGGGGGGAGACCCAGTACTTC